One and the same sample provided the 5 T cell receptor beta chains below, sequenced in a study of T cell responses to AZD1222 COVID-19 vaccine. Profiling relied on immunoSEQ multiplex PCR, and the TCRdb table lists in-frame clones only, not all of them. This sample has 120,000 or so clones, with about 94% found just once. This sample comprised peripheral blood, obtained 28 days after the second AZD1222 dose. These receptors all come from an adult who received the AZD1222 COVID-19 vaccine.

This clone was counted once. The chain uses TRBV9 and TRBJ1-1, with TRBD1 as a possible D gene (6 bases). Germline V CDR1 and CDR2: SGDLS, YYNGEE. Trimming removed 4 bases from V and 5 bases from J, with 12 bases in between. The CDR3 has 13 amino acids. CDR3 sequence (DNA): TGTGCCAGCAGCCCAGGAAGGGGGACTGAAGCTTTCTTT. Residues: CASSPGRGTEAFF.

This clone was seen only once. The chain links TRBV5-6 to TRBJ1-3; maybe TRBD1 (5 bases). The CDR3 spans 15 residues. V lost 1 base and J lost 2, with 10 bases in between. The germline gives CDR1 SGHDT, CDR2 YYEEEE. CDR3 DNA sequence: TGTGCCAGCAGCTTGAGGGGTCCAGCTGGAAACACCATATATTTT. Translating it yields CASSLRGPAGNTIYF.

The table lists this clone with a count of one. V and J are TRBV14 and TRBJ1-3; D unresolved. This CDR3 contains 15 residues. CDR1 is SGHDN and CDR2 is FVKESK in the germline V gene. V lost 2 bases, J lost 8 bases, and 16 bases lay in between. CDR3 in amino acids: CASSQRPAEEDTIYF. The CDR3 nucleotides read TGTGCCAGCAGCCAAAGACCCGCCGAAGAGGACACCATATATTTT.

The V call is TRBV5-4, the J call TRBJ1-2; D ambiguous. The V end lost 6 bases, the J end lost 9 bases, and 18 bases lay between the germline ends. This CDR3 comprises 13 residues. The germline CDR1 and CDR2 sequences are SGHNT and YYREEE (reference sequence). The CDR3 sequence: CASTNLGRTSYTF. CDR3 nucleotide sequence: TGTGCCAGCACTAACCTGGGCAGAACGAGCTACACCTTC.

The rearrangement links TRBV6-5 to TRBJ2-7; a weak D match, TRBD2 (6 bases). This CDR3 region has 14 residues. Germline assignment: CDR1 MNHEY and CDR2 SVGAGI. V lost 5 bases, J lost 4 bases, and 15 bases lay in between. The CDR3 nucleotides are TGTGCCAGCAGTCCCCGCGGGGATCGGTACGAGCAGTACTTC. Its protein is CASSPRGDRYEQYF.